A single sample gave rise to the 8 T cell receptor beta chains below, sequenced in a study of cytomegalovirus exposure and HLA in healthy donors. Researchers ran the PCR with 60 Vbeta and 13 Jbeta primers. The repertoire was sequenced with immunoSEQ multiplex PCR; TCRdb's copy has only in-frame clones and lacks some. The repertoire holds fewer than 150,000 clones, approximately 70% seen once, with approximately 15% in the top ten. The sequenced sample was PBMCs. These receptor sequences come from a human donor in good health.

This chain connects TRBV12-2 to TRBJ2-7; the D call of TRBD1 is as the table states it, not checked on the DNA. TRBV12-2 is labeled a pseudogene. This CDR3 has 18 amino acids. CDR3 amino acids: CASRLARETGLLSYEQYF. CDR3 nucleotides: TGTGCAAGTCGCTTAGCGCGCGAGACAGGCCTTCTTTCCTACGAGCAGTACTTC.

The CDR3 DNA sequence: TGTGCCAGCTCTCAGGTCCCGGCCTACGAGCAGTACTTC. It yields the protein CASSQVPAYEQYF. This chain connects TRBV18 to TRBJ2-7; D not resolved. The V gene's germline CDR1 is KGHSH and CDR2 LQKENI. The CDR3 has 13 amino acids. Trimming stripped 6 bases from V and 2 bases from J, with 11 bases between.

The gene calls are TRBV6-1 and TRBJ1-2; D not certain. This CDR3 is 14 amino acids long. Germline CDR1 is MNHNS and CDR2 is SASEGT. V was cut by 1 base and J by 8 bases, with 14 bases left in between. The chain's CDR3 is CASSEGGGLGGYTF. The DNA for the CDR3 is TGTGCCAGCAGTGAAGGAGGAGGGTTAGGCGGCTACACCTTC.

The genes are TRBV14 and TRBJ2-3; TRBD2 is a possible D gene (5 bases). Per germline, CDR1 SGHDN and CDR2 FVKESK. The V and J ends lost 0 bases and 2 bases respectively, with 9 bases between them. The CDR3 extends over 15 amino acids. CDR3 region: CASSQEGANTDTQYF. CDR3 DNA: TGTGCCAGCAGCCAAGAGGGAGCAAACACAGATACGCAGTATTTT.

The chain has TRBV19 and TRBJ1-5, with D possibly TRBD1 on 5 matching bases. The CDR3 sequence is 17 residues long. Looked up from germline, CDR1 is LNHDA and CDR2 is SQIVND (reference sequence). V was cut by 8 bases and J by 7 bases, with 27 bases left in between. CDR3 loop: CASSFEYGRGMEQPQHF. The DNA of the CDR3 is TGTGCCAGTTCTTTTGAGTATGGTAGGGGAATGGAGCAGCCCCAGCATTTT. Full variable domain (rest looked up from reference TRBV19 and TRBJ1-5): DGGITQSPKYLFRKEGQNVTLSCEQNLNHDAMYWYRQDPGQGLRLIYYSQIVNDFQKGDIAEGYSVSREKKESFPLTVTSAQKNPTAFYLCASSFEYGRGMEQPQHFGDGTRLSIL.

The chain links TRBV5-1 to TRBJ2-3; 11 nucleotides align to TRBD1. This CDR3 is built from 15 residues. CDR1 is SGHRS and CDR2 is YFSETQ in the germline V gene. J gave up 5 bases and V 3 bases, and 5 bases lay outside the gene matches. The CDR3 DNA sequence: TGCGCCAGCAGCTACCTGGACAGGGGGCGAGATACGCAGTATTTT. Its translation: CASSYLDRGRDTQYF.

The chain recombines TRBV5-1 with TRBJ2-1; 8 nucleotides agree with TRBD2. V gave up 0 bases and J gave up 12 bases; unmatched junction bases: 14. Germline lookup yields CDR1 SGHRS and CDR2 YFSETQ. The CDR3 sequence is 16 residues long. The CDR3 region has the DNA TGCGCCAGCAGCTTGGTCGGGGGGGCCTCCCGTTATGGGCAGTTCTTC. Translated, it gives CASSLVGGASRYGQFF.

This chain links TRBV18 with TRBJ2-2, with D possibly being TRBD1 (6 bases). Germline V gene data show CDR1 as KGHSH and CDR2 as LQKENI. The CDR3 loop spans 15 amino acids. The V gene lost 6 bases and the J gene lost 0 bases, with 11 bases spanning the gap. The CDR3 protein is CASSLRTANTGELFF. DNA of the CDR3: TGTGCCAGCTCCCTGCGGACAGCGAACACCGGGGAGCTGTTTTTT. The entire variable domain, with the rest obtained from reference TRBV18 and TRBJ2-2, is as follows: NAGVMQNPRHLVRRRGQEARLRCSPMKGHSHVYWYRQLPEEGLKFMVYLQKENIIDESGMPKERFSAEFPKEGPSILRIQQVVRGDSAAYFCASSLRTANTGELFFGEGSRLTVL.